A single T cell receptor beta chain is shown here with its context. What it recognizes is unknown. Trimming removed 1 base from V and 10 bases from J; junction bases left unmatched: 10. Per the germline V gene, CDR1 is LGHNA and CDR2 is YNFKEQ. This CDR3 region has 16 residues. 60 Vbeta and 13 Jbeta primers were used in PCR. Authors' methods: It was a later analysis that counted some 80 million unique TCR beta chains, of which some 10 million were shared. This table comes from immunoSEQ multiplex PCR, and its TCRdb copy is limited to in-frame clones, with some not included. V and J calls and clone size come straight from that table; D and trimming were deduced from the DNA. Altogether approximately 150,000 clones are present, around a tenth being singletons, with the ten largest covering less than 2%. This sample is part of a study of cytomegalovirus exposure and HLA in healthy donors. Study-wide results and caveats: Rarity marked most TCR sequences, yet some public TCRs occurred in many donors.

Source material: PBMCs. The chain carries TRBV4-2 and TRBJ2-1, with 10 positions matching TRBD2. This TCR derives from a male donor in good health and CMV-seronegative. Here the CDR3 DNA reads TGTGCCAGCAGCCAAGCATCGCTAGCGGGGGAAAAAGAGCAGTTCTTC. Translation gives CASSQASLAGEKEQFF.